This TCR beta chain is drawn from a study of metastatic and nonmetastatic thyroid tumors. Study context: The authors compared repertoires across blood and tumor or nodule tissue from malignant and benign thyroid patients. Broader study findings: The reported finding was significantly higher TCR beta diversity in malignant thyroid tumors relative to benign nodules, in blood and tumor.

There were no patients who had received any treatment before thyroid surgery. CDR3 length equals 17 residues. The V end was cut by 3 bases, the J end by 6 bases, with 24 bases between. Germline assignment: CDR1 DFQATT and CDR2 SNEGSKA (reference sequence). Original handling: CDR3 differences across clinicopathological groups were used to build a distant-metastasis classifier for papillary thyroid cancer. TCRdb called clones again from the PCR reads with MiXCR. The V and J calls, along with clone size, are taken from TCRdb and not from the paper's own processing. The table shows 20,000 to 25,000 clones, with approximately 29% occurring only once. This clone was picked up many times. The antigen is unknown.

The chain is built from TRBV20-1 and TRBJ2-1; D might be TRBD1 or TRBD2, each matching 6 bases. The sequenced sample was blood. This clonotype originated in a female donor with papillary thyroid cancer or a benign thyroid nodule (not recorded which). Some clones in this sample may be carry-over from other donors' samples. CDR3 bases: TGCAGTGCTAGTGACCCCGGCGGGACATCCATGCCCAATGAGCAGTTCTTC. Protein sequence: CSASDPGGTSMPNEQFF.